These 10 T cell receptor beta chains were all obtained from the same sample, sequenced in a study of cytomegalovirus exposure and HLA in healthy donors. The repertoire was sequenced with immunoSEQ multiplex PCR; TCRdb's copy has only in-frame clones and lacks some. The sample lists 95,000 to 120,000 clones, 95% occurring once. Sequencing was carried out using PBMCs. The receptors derive from a woman aged 18-35 years in good health and CMV-seronegative.

The V and J genes are TRBV5-1 and TRBJ1-4, with TRBD1 identical over 10 bases. CDR3 size: 14 residues. Germline CDR1 SGHRS, CDR2 YFSETQ. The V segment lost 4 bases and the J segment 8 bases; nucleotides outside the gene matches: 5. CDR3 coding DNA: TGCGCCAGCAGCCCGGGGACAGGGGCCGAAAAACTGTTTTTT. This codes for CASSPGTGAEKLFF. The full variable domain, with the rest looked up from reference TRBV5-1 and TRBJ1-4, is KAGVTQTPRYLIKTRGQQVTLSCSPISGHRSVSWYQQTPGQGLQFLFEYFSETQRNKGNFPGRFSGRQFSNSRSEMNVSTLELGDSALYLCASSPGTGAEKLFFGSGTQLSVL.

This chain joins TRBV18 and TRBJ2-7; D is unclear. CDR3 length: 13 amino acids. V lost 2 bases, J lost 4 bases, and 9 bases lay in between. Germline V lookup: CDR1 KGHSH, CDR2 LQKENI. CDR3 nucleotide sequence: TGTGCCAGCTCACCAGACAACTCGTACGAGCAGTACTTC. Translated: CASSPDNSYEQYF.

This clone was counted a single time. The chain combines TRBV28 with TRBJ2-6, with D hard to call. This CDR3 has 18 residues. The V gene lost 5 bases and the J gene lost 0 bases, with 17 bases spanning the gap. CDR1 is MDHEN, CDR2 SYDVKM, per germline. The CDR3 region is CASSPRLRLSSGANVLTF. CDR3 in DNA: TGTGCCAGCAGTCCCCGGCTGCGGCTATCCTCTGGGGCCAACGTCCTGACTTTC.

The chain combines TRBV11-2 with TRBJ2-1, with 9 bases aligning to TRBD2. The germline CDR1 and CDR2 sequences are SGHAT and FQNNGV. This CDR3 contains 16 residues. The V and J ends lost 2 bases and 0 bases, in that order; junction bases with no gene match: 2. As DNA, the CDR3 is TGTGCCAGCAGCTTAAGCGGGGGGAGCTCCTACAATGAGCAGTTCTTC. It codes for CASSLSGGSSYNEQFF.

This clone was seen a few times. Here the CDR3 reads CASSNRQGPSGNTIYF. CDR3 sequence (DNA): TGCGCCAGCAGCAACCGACAGGGCCCCTCCGGAAACACCATATATTTT. The rearrangement joins TRBV4-3 to TRBJ1-3; 7 bases align to TRBD1. V was clipped by 5 bases and J by 4 bases; unmatched bases: 11. The V gene's germline CDR1 is LGHNA and CDR2 YSLEER. This CDR3 region has 16 residues.

The gene calls are TRBV25-1 and TRBJ1-3; D not resolved. V lost 4 bases, J lost 4 bases, and 2 bases lay in between. The CDR3 runs 11 residues. The V gene's germline CDR1 is MGHDK and CDR2 SYGVNS. CDR3 residues: CASSVGNTIYF. The CDR3 region has the DNA TGTGCCAGCAGTGTAGGAAACACCATATATTTT.

J is TRBJ2-5 and V is TRBV7-3, with D possibly TRBD2 on 7 matching bases. Germline CDR1 SGHTA, CDR2 FQGTGA. V gave up 2 bases and J gave up 2 bases, with 9 bases separating them. This CDR3 region has 14 residues. CDR3 loop: CASSLAGAQETQYF. The CDR3 region has the DNA TGTGCCAGCAGCTTAGCGGGGGCGCAAGAGACCCAGTACTTC.

Only one count was recorded for this clone. The junction and the germline gene differ at one end; a read error may be behind it. The chain joins TRBV2 to TRBJ1-6; 8 bases are shared with TRBD1. Germline CDR1 reads SNHLY; CDR2 reads FYNNEI. The CDR3 is 15 amino acids. The CDR3 here is CASREAGTGGSPLHF. The CDR3 region has the DNA TGTGCCAGCAGAGAAGCCGGGACAGGAGGGTCACCCCTCCACTTT.

The rearrangement uses TRBV5-1 and TRBJ1-1; no clear D. The length of the CDR3 is 14 residues. The germline V and J ends were trimmed by 2 bases and 4 bases, with 12 bases remaining between them. Germline-derived CDR1 and CDR2 are SGHRS and YFSETQ. CDR3 residues: CASSFNGAGTEAFF. CDR3 nucleotide sequence: TGCGCCAGCAGCTTTAATGGTGCGGGCACTGAAGCTTTCTTT.

The rearrangement uses TRBV5-5 and TRBJ2-3, with D unclear. Germline lookup yields CDR1 SGHKS and CDR2 YYEKEE (reference sequence). The CDR3 has 15 amino acids. Trimming removed 4 bases at V and 5 bases at J, with 17 bases between. The CDR3, as DNA: TGTGCCAGCAGCCGTTCCGGGTCCACGGGAGATACGCAGTATTTT. Encoded protein: CASSRSGSTGDTQYF.